This T cell receptor beta chain was documented in a study of blood T cell repertoires in COVID-19. Whole-study context: Researchers got acute and convalescent COVID-19 samples from the United States, Italy and Spain.

The junction had 11 bases not matched to a gene; V was cut back by 6 bases and J by 8 bases. Germline values: CDR1 MNHEY, CDR2 SVGAGI. The CDR3 runs to 15 residues. Method: immunoSEQ multiplex PCR; TCRdb's copy keeps in-frame clones and lacks some. The sample consists of roughly 300,000 clones, roughly nine tenths of them appearing once. This TCR derives from a woman aged 25 to 45 with COVID-19, enrolled during active disease. Sequenced material: peripheral blood. This chain uses TRBV6-5 with TRBJ2-3, with 10 bases that match TRBD1. CDR3 sequence (DNA): TGTGCCAGCAGGGCCCCGGGACAGGGGAGAGGTACGCAGTATTTT. Translating it yields CASRAPGQGRGTQYF.